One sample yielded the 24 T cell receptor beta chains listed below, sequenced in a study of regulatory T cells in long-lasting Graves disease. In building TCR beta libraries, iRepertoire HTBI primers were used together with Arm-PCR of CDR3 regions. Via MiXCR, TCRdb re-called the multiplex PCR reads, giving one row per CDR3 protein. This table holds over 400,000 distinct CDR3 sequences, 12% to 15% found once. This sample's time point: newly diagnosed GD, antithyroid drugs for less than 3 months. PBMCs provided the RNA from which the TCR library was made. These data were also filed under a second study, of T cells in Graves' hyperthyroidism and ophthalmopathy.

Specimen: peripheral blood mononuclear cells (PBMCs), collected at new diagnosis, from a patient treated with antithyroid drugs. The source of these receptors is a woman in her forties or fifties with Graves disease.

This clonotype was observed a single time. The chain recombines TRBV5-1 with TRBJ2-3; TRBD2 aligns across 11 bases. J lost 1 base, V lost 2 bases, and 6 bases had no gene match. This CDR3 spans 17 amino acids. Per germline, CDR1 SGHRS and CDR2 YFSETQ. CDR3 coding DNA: TGCGCCAGCAGCTTCGGGACTAGCGGTTCTGGCACAGATACGCAGTATTTT. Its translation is CASSFGTSGSGTDTQYF.

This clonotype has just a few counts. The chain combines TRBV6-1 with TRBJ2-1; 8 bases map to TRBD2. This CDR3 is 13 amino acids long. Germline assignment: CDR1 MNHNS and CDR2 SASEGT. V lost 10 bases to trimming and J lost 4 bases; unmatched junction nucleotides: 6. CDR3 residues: CATGLAEYNEQFF. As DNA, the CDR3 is TGTGCCACCGGACTAGCTGAGTACAATGAGCAGTTCTTC.

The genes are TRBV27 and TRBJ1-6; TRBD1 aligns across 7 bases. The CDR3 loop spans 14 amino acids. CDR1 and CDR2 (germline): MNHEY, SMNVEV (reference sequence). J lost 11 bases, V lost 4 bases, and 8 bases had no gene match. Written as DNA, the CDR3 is TGTGCCAGCAGTTCCTATCACAGGGGAGCACCCCTCCACTTT. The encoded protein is CASSSYHRGAPLHF.

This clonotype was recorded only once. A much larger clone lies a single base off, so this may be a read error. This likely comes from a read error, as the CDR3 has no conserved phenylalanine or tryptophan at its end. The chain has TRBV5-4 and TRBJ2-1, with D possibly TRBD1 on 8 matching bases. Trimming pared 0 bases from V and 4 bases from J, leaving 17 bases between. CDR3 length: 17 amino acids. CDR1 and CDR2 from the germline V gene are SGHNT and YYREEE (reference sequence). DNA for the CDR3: TGTGCCAGCAGCTTGGGGGGGGGACAGGACATATACAATGAGCAGTTCCTC. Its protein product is CASSLGGGQDIYNEQFL.

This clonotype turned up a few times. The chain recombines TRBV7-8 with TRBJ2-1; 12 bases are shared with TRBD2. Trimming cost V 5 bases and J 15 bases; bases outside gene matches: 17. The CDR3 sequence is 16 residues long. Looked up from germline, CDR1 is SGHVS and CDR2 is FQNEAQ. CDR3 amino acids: CASSPLAGGPGGELFF. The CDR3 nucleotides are TGTGCCAGCAGCCCTCTAGCGGGAGGGCCAGGAGGGGAACTGTTCTTC.

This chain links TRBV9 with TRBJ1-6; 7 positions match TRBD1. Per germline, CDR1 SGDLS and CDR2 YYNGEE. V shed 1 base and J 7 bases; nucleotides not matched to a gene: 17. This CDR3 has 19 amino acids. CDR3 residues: CASSVSPLPGQDWNSPLHF. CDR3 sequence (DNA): TGTGCCAGCAGCGTAAGCCCCCTCCCCGGACAGGATTGGAATTCACCCCTCCACTTT.

As DNA, the CDR3 is TGCGCCAGCAGCTACCTTCTAGCGGGAGGTTCCAATGAGCAGTTCTTC. This sequence encodes CASSYLLAGGSNEQFF. The chain couples TRBV5-1 to TRBJ2-1; 11 nucleotides align to TRBD2. The junction had 8 bases not matched to a gene; V was cut back by 3 bases and J by 6 bases. The CDR3 extends over 16 amino acids. The germline V gene has CDR1 SGHRS and CDR2 YFSETQ. The full variable domain, completed using reference TRBV5-1 and TRBJ2-1, is KAGVTQTPRYLIKTRGQQVTLSCSPISGHRSVSWYQQTPGQGLQFLFEYFSETQRNKGNFPGRFSGRQFSNSRSEMNVSTLELGDSALYLCASSYLLAGGSNEQFFGPGTRLTVL.

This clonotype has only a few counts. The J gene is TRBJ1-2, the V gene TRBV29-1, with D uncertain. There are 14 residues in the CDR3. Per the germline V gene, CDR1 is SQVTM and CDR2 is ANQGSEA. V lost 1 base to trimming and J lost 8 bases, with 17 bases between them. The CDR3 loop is CSVEGGPSQRGYTF. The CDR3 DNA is TGCAGCGTTGAAGGCGGGCCTTCTCAGCGCGGCTACACCTTC.

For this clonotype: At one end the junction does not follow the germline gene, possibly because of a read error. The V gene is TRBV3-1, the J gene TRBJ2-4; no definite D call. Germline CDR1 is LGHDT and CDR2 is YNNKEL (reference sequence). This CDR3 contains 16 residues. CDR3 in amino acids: CAGSQVFASAKNIQYF. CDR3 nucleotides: TGTGCCGGCAGCCAGGTGTTTGCTTCAGCCAAAAACATTCAGTACTTC.

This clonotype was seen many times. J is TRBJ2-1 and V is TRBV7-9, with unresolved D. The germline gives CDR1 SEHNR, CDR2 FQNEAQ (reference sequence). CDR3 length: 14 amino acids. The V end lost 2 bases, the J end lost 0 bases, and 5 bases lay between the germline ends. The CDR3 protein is CASSLFGSYNEQFF. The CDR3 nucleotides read TGTGCCAGCAGCTTATTCGGCTCCTACAATGAGCAGTTCTTC.

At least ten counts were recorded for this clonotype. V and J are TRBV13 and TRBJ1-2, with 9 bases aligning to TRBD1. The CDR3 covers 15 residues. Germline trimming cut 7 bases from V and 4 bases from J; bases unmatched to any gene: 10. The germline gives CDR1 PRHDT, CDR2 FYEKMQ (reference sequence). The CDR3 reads CASTLYMGQGYGYTF. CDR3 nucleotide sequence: TGTGCCAGCACCCTATACATGGGACAGGGCTATGGCTACACCTTC.

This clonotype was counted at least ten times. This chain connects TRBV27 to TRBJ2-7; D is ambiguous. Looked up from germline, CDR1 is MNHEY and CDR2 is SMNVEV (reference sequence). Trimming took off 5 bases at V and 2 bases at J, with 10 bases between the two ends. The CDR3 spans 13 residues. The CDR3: CASSPHRTYEQYF. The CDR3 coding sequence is TGTGCCAGCAGTCCCCACCGAACCTACGAGCAGTACTTC.

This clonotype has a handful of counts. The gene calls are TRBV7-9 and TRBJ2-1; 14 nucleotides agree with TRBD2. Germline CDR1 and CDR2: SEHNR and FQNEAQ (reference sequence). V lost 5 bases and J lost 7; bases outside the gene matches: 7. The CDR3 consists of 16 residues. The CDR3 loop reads CASSGRTSGRPNEQFF. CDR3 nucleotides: TGTGCCAGCAGCGGTCGGACTAGCGGGAGGCCGAATGAGCAGTTCTTC.

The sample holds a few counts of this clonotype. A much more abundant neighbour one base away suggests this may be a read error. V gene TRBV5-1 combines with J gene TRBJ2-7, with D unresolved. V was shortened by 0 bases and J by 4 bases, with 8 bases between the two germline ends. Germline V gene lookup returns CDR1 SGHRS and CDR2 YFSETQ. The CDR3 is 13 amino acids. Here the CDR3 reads CASSLATEYEQYF. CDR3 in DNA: TGCGCCAGCAGCTTGGCTACAGAGTACGAGCAGTACTTC.

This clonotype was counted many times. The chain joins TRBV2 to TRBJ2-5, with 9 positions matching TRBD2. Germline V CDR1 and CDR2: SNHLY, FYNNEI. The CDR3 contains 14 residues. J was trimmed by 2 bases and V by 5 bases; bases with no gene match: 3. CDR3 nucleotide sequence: TGTGCCAGCAGTCAGACTAGCGGACAAGAGACCCAGTACTTC. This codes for CASSQTSGQETQYF.

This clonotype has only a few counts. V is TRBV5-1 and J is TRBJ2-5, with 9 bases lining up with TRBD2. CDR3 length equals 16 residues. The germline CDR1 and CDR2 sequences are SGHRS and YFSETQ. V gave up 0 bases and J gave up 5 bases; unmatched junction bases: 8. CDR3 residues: CASSLEPGGRGETQYF. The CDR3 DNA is TGCGCCAGCAGCTTGGAGCCTGGCGGGAGGGGGGAGACCCAGTACTTC.

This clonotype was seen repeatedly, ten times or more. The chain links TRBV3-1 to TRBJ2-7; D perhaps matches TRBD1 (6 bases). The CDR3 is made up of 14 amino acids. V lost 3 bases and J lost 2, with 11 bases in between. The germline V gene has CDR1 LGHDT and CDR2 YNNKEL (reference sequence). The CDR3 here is CASSHRDTAYEQYF. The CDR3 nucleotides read TGTGCCAGCAGCCATCGGGACACCGCCTACGAGCAGTACTTC.

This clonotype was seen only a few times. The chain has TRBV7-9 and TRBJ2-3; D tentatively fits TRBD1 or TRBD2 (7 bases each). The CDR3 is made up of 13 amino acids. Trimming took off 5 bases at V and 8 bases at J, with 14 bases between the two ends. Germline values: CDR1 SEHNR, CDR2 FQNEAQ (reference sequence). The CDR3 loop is CASSISRGGTQYF. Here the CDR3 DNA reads TGTGCCAGCAGCATTAGCAGGGGGGGTACGCAGTATTTT.

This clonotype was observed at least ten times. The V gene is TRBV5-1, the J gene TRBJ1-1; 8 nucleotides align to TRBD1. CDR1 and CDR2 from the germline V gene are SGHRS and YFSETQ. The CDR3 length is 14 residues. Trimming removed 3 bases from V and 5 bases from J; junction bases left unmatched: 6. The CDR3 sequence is CASSSLRGRTEAFF. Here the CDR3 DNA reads TGCGCCAGCAGCTCTCTCAGGGGGCGTACTGAAGCTTTCTTT.

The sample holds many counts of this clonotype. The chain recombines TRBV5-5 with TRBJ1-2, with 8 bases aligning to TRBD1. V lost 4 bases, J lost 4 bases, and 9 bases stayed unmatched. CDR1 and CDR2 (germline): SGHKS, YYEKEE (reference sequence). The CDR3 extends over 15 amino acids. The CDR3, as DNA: TGTGCCAGCAGCCCAAGGACAGGGTGGGGCTATGGCTACACCTTC. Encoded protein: CASSPRTGWGYGYTF.

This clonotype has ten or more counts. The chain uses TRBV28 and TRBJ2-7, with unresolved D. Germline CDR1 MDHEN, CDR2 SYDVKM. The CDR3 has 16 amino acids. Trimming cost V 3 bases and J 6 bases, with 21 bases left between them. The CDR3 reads CASSFLSEIRPIEQYF. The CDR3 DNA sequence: TGTGCCAGCAGTTTTTTATCGGAGATCCGGCCCATCGAGCAGTACTTC. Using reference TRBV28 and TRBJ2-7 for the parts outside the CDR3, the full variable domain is DVKVTQSSRYLVKRTGEKVFLECVQDMDHENMFWYRQDPGLGLRLIYFSYDVKMKEKGDIPEGYSVSREKKERFSLILESASTNQTSMYLCASSFLSEIRPIEQYFGPGTRLTVT.

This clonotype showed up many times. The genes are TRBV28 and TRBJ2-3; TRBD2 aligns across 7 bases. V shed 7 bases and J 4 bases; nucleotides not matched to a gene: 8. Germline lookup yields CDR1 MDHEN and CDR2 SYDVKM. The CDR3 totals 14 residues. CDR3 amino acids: CASTLPAGADTQYF. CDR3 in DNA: TGTGCCAGCACCCTTCCGGCGGGGGCAGATACGCAGTATTTT.

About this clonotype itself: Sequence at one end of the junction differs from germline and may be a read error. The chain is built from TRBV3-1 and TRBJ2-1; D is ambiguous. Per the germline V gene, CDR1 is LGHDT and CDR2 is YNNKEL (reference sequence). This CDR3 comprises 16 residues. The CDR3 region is CVSSLGWASSYNEQFF. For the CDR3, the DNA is TGTGTCAGCAGCCTTGGCTGGGCTAGCTCCTACAATGAGCAGTTCTTC.

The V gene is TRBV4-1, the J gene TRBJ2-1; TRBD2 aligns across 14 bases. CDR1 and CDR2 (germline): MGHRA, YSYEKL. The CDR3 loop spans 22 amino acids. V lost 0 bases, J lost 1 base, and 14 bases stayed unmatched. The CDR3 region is CASSQERTSGRITKGSYNEQFF. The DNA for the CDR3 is TGCGCCAGCAGCCAAGAAAGGACTAGCGGGAGGATTACCAAGGGATCCTACAATGAGCAGTTCTTC.